The 18 T cell receptor beta chains presented below share a single source sample, sequenced in a study of Ad26.COV2.S vaccination and SARS-CoV-2 variants (dated by TCRdb to about 2021). Receptors were amplified or captured by the immunoSEQ multiplex PCR assay. The table comes from immuneACCESS by way of TCRdb, which keeps in-frame sequences with V and J called. Part of the clones is missing from these tables; in studies checked, under half for an unresolved V gene and the rest for unknown reasons. The sample table records about half a million clones; roughly 87% of these occur just once. Clones ranked in the top ten supply approximately 1.7% of the sample. The treatment or condition label on this specimen signifies: about 20 received Ad26.COV2.S at low or high dose, single or two shots; 5 received placebo; per-sample allocation not given. Repertoires of vaccine and placebo recipients were sequenced from samples taken on day 63 after the first injection.

The material sequenced was peripheral blood, taken in a trial of Ad26.COV2.S vaccine versus placebo. The origin of the receptors is a person between 18 and 65 years old who received the Ad26.COV2.S COVID-19 vaccine or a placebo.

The chain uses TRBV6-5 and TRBJ1-3, with a possible D match to TRBD1 (5 bases). In germline, CDR1 is MNHEY, CDR2 SVGAGI. The CDR3 has 15 residues. The V gene lost 0 bases and the J gene lost 1 base, with 7 bases spanning the gap. CDR3 coding DNA: TGTGCCAGCAGTTACTCCGCAGGGTCTGGAAACACCATATATTTT. Its protein is CASSYSAGSGNTIYF.

The chain carries TRBV28 and TRBJ2-1; TRBD1 matches 8 bases. This CDR3 is built from 15 residues. The V gene end was trimmed by 6 bases and the J gene end by 6 bases; junction bases not matched to a gene: 10. The germline V gene encodes CDR1 MDHEN and CDR2 SYDVKM. The CDR3 spells CASSPGTGGSNEQFF. CDR3 DNA sequence: TGTGCCAGCAGCCCCGGGACAGGAGGGTCCAATGAGCAGTTCTTC.

J is TRBJ2-7 and V is TRBV27; D unresolved. The CDR3 consists of 14 residues. V was pared by 3 bases and J by 2 bases, with 11 bases between. Germline assignment: CDR1 MNHEY and CDR2 SMNVEV (reference sequence). The CDR3 protein is CASSFNTHTYEQYF. CDR3 coding DNA: TGTGCCAGCAGTTTTAACACGCACACCTACGAGCAGTACTTC.

V is TRBV5-4 and J is TRBJ2-2; D is uncertain. This CDR3 has 16 amino acids. Germline loops: CDR1 SGHNT, CDR2 YYREEE (reference sequence). Trimming stripped 2 bases from V and 0 bases from J, with 11 bases between. Written as DNA, the CDR3 is TGTGCCAGCAGCTTATACCTTATCCCGAACACCGGGGAGCTGTTTTTT. Amino acids: CASSLYLIPNTGELFF. Looking up the rest from reference TRBV5-4 and TRBJ2-2 gives the full variable domain: ETGVTQSPTHLIKTRGQQVTLRCSSQSGHNTVSWYQQALGQGPQFIFQYYREEENGRGNFPPRFSGLQFPNYSSELNVNALELDDSALYLCASSLYLIPNTGELFFGEGSRLTVL.

The rearrangement links TRBV19 to TRBJ2-1, with TRBD2 as a possible D gene (5 bases). Between the trimmed V and J ends, which lost 6 bases and 3 bases, there was a span of 18 bases. CDR1 and CDR2 (germline): LNHDA, SQIVND (reference sequence). There are 16 residues in the CDR3. The CDR3 region is CASRTTRTGVYNEQFF. CDR3 coding DNA: TGTGCCAGTAGAACAACCAGGACTGGCGTCTACAATGAGCAGTTCTTC.

This clone was seen once. The V gene is TRBV19, the J gene TRBJ1-5; D unclear. The germline V and J ends were trimmed by 4 bases and 3 bases, with 13 bases remaining between them. This CDR3 is built from 15 residues. Per the germline V gene, CDR1 is LNHDA and CDR2 is SQIVND (reference sequence). For the CDR3, the DNA is TGTGCCAGTAGTAATTGGCAGCCCGACAATCAGCCCCAGCATTTT. Protein product: CASSNWQPDNQPQHF.

This chain joins TRBV12-3 or TRBV12-4 and TRBJ2-7; D gene ambiguous. The CDR3 loop spans 13 amino acids. Trimming took 4 bases from V and 2 from J, leaving 9 bases between them. The CDR3 region has the DNA TGTGCCAGCAGTTCAAAATTAGCCTACGAGCAGTACTTC. This gives the protein CASSSKLAYEQYF.

This sequence joins TRBV5-4 and TRBJ2-7, with 7 bases that match TRBD1. This CDR3 is built from 14 residues. Germline V gene sequence: CDR1 SGHNT, CDR2 YYREEE (reference sequence). V gave up 0 bases and J gave up 4 bases; unmatched junction bases: 4. CDR3 residues: CASSLGTGVYEQYF. The DNA of the CDR3 is TGTGCCAGCAGCTTGGGGACAGGTGTATACGAGCAGTACTTC. The full variable domain, with the rest looked up from reference TRBV5-4 and TRBJ2-7, is ETGVTQSPTHLIKTRGQQVTLRCSSQSGHNTVSWYQQALGQGPQFIFQYYREEENGRGNFPPRFSGLQFPNYSSELNVNALELDDSALYLCASSLGTGVYEQYFGPGTRLTVT.

This chain uses TRBV7-3 with TRBJ2-5; 9 bases match TRBD2. J lost 5 bases, V lost 2 bases, and 9 bases had no gene match. The CDR3 loop spans 16 amino acids. From germline, CDR1 is SGHTA and CDR2 FQGTGA. Written as DNA, the CDR3 is TGTGCCAGCAGCTTAGGTAGCGGGAGACCTCTGGAGACCCAGTACTTC. This codes for CASSLGSGRPLETQYF.

CDR3 in DNA: TGTGCCAGCAGCAACCCTCGGACAGGAATAGGGCAGCCCCAGCATTTT. Translated, it gives CASSNPRTGIGQPQHF. This chain uses TRBV6-2 or TRBV6-3 with TRBJ1-5; 7 bases agree with TRBD1. CDR3 length equals 16 residues. After removal of 6 bases from V and 7 bases from J, the junction contained 15 bases not matched to a gene. CDR1 and CDR2 from the germline V gene are MNHEY and SVGEGT.

The chain couples TRBV7-3 to TRBJ1-2, with D unresolved. V gave up 5 bases and J gave up 0 bases, with 10 bases separating them. CDR3 length equals 14 residues. Germline values: CDR1 SGHTA, CDR2 FQGTGA. CDR3: CASSPSGSNYGYTF. CDR3 sequence (DNA): TGTGCCAGCAGCCCGAGCGGCTCTAACTATGGCTACACCTTC.

The chain carries TRBV11-2 and TRBJ1-1, with D tentatively TRBD1 (6 bases). V lost 3 bases and J 4 bases, leaving 18 bases between the germline ends. Germline V CDR1 and CDR2: SGHAT, FQNNGV. The CDR3 totals 16 residues. The CDR3 here is CASSFWGRGSGTEAFF. For the CDR3, the DNA is TGTGCCAGCAGCTTCTGGGGGCGCGGGAGTGGCACTGAAGCTTTCTTT.

The chain couples TRBV27 to TRBJ2-3; TRBD2 agrees at 14 bases. The CDR3 spans 16 residues. Germline V gene sequence: CDR1 MNHEY, CDR2 SMNVEV (reference sequence). After removal of 6 bases from V and 3 bases from J, the junction contained 5 bases not matched to a gene. The CDR3 region is CASSPGLAGETDTQYF. The CDR3 region has the DNA TGTGCCAGCAGCCCGGGACTAGCGGGAGAAACAGATACGCAGTATTTT.

The chain employs TRBV10-3 and TRBJ1-5; 8 nucleotides align to TRBD1. V dropped 4 bases and J dropped 12; count of bases not matched to a gene: 8. CDR3 length equals 13 residues. Germline CDR1 is ENHRY and CDR2 is SYGVKD. The CDR3 DNA reads TGTGCCATCAGTGGACTAATGACAGGGGTCCAGCATTTT. Its protein is CAISGLMTGVQHF.

The gene calls are TRBV25-1 and TRBJ2-7, with TRBD2 matching over 11 bases. The V and J ends lost 3 bases and 3 bases, in that order; junction bases with no gene match: 1. Per germline, CDR1 MGHDK and CDR2 SYGVNS. The CDR3 covers 14 residues. The CDR3 sequence is CASSDLAGGYEQYF. The DNA for the CDR3 is TGTGCCAGCAGTGATCTAGCGGGAGGCTACGAGCAGTACTTC.

This clone was seen repeatedly, ten times or more. The genes are TRBV6-5 and TRBJ1-5, with 7 bases matching TRBD1. The germline CDR1 and CDR2 sequences are MNHEY and SVGAGI. There are 14 residues in the CDR3. With 5 bases clipped from V and 6 bases from J, the junction kept 7 bases outside the gene matches. The CDR3 here is CASSQTGDGQPQHF. The CDR3 DNA sequence: TGTGCCAGCAGTCAAACAGGGGACGGTCAGCCCCAGCATTTT.

The chain has TRBV4-3 and TRBJ2-1, with D possibly TRBD2 on 6 matching bases. The CDR3 covers 16 residues. Germline-derived CDR1 and CDR2 are LGHNA and YSLEER. With 0 bases removed from V and 9 bases from J, the gap between germline ends came to 18 bases. The CDR3 sequence is CASSQDGGTPGFEQFF. For the CDR3, the DNA is TGCGCCAGCAGCCAAGATGGCGGGACCCCTGGGTTTGAGCAGTTCTTC.

The gene calls are TRBV7-2 and TRBJ2-5; no clear D. The CDR3 covers 13 residues. Germline loops: CDR1 SGHTA, CDR2 FQGNSA. V lost 2 bases and J lost 2, with 6 bases in between. CDR3 residues: CASSLSTQETQYF. CDR3 sequence (DNA): TGTGCCAGCAGCTTATCGACGCAAGAGACCCAGTACTTC.